This TCR beta chain was captured in a study of persistence of HIV-infected CD4 T cells. Overlapping HIV-1 Gag 15-mer peptides at approximately 0.96 ug per peptide per mL were used. Sorted nonresponding memory CD4+ T cells were CD40L-negative, CD69-negative, CD45RO-high. Findings of the study overall: Antigen-responding cells were enriched for degenerate expanded CDR3beta sequences.

This was the immunoSEQ version 4 assay in survey mode. TCRdb keeps only in-frame clones here, not all; method: immunoSEQ multiplex PCR. The sample includes more than 30,000 clones, 82% of them seen just once. Details on this clone: Its antigen remains unidentified.

The specimen comprised cultured CD4+ T cells from PBMCs, sampled from a patient who received antiretroviral therapy. The clonotype was recovered from an adult with HIV. The donor label of this sample is uncertain.

The CDR3 loop reads CSVEDPTARGTQYF. CDR3 DNA: TGCAGCGTTGAAGATCCGACAGCCAGAGGGACCCAGTACTTC. V usage is TRBV29-1 and J usage is TRBJ2-5; possibly TRBD1 for D (5 bases). The length of the CDR3 is 14 residues. Germline V gene sequence: CDR1 SQVTM, CDR2 ANQGSEA. With 0 bases removed from V and 7 bases from J, the gap between germline ends came to 15 bases.